This note documents a single T cell receptor beta chain sequence. This entry belongs to a study of shared clonotypes between healthy human individuals. CDR1 and CDR2 (germline): SEHNR, FQNEAQ (reference sequence). The ends lost 5 bases at V and 3 bases at J; junction bases unmatched: 7. This CDR3 is 16 amino acids long. The quantity of DNA used in unsorted PBMC replicate PCRs was approximately 300 ng, corresponding to tens of thousands of T cell genomes. Only in-frame clones appear in the TCRdb table, and some are missing; sequencing was by immunoSEQ multiplex PCR. The sample has roughly 450,000 clones, roughly 78% seen once.

Sequenced material: PBMCs. The genes are TRBV7-9 and TRBJ2-3, with 11 nucleotides matching TRBD1. This TCR came from a woman in her forties in good health. Some clones in this sample may be carry-over from other donors' samples. This CDR3 reads CASSMGTGGNTDTQYF. CDR3 DNA: TGTGCCAGCAGCATGGGGACAGGGGGGAATACAGATACGCAGTATTTT.